The 30 T cell receptor beta chains below all came from one sample that was sequenced in a study of T cells in Graves' hyperthyroidism and ophthalmopathy. From RNA transcripts, TCR beta CDR3 regions were amplified. HTBI primers were the set used in a first-round RT-PCR of the TCR CDR3. TCRdb ran MiXCR on the multiplex PCR reads and lists one entry per CDR3 protein. The sample records about 270,000 distinct CDR3 sequences, 20% to 25% being singletons. Sequencing was carried out using blood. The receptors here all came from a young man with Graves' ophthalmopathy.

Only a few counts were recorded for this clonotype. The chain combines TRBV20-1 with TRBJ2-7; D remains ambiguous. Germline V gene lookup returns CDR1 DFQATT and CDR2 SNEGSKA (reference sequence). This CDR3 has 12 residues. V was pared by 0 bases and J by 7 bases, with 10 bases between. The CDR3 region is CSARDQAREQYF. The CDR3 DNA reads TGCAGTGCTAGAGATCAGGCGCGGGAGCAGTACTTC.

This clonotype was seen at least ten times. The gene calls are TRBV11-2 and TRBJ1-2; 7 positions agree with TRBD1. Germline V gene sequence: CDR1 SGHAT, CDR2 FQNNGV. This CDR3 comprises 13 residues. Trimming took 5 bases from V and 8 from J; bases not matched to a gene: 8. In DNA, the CDR3 is TGTGCCAGCAGCAATCGACAGGGTGGAGGCTACACCTTC. Translated: CASSNRQGGGYTF.

This clonotype was counted once. The V and J genes are TRBV2 and TRBJ1-2, with D maybe TRBD1 (5 bases). The germline V gene has CDR1 SNHLY and CDR2 FYNNEI. The CDR3 extends over 11 amino acids. Trimming took 6 bases from V and 10 from J, leaving 12 bases between them. This CDR3 is CASRRGRAYTF. CDR3 DNA: TGTGCCAGCAGGCGGGGACGGGCCTACACCTTC.

This clonotype was recorded many times. The chain recombines TRBV20-1 with TRBJ2-3; 10 positions match TRBD2. The V segment lost 5 bases and the J segment 3 bases; nucleotides outside the gene matches: 17. This CDR3 region has 18 residues. The germline gives CDR1 DFQATT, CDR2 SNEGSKA (reference sequence). In DNA form, the CDR3 reads TGCAGTGCTCCAAACCTAGCGGGAGCTGGTCACAGGACAGATACGCAGTATTTT. Its translation: CSAPNLAGAGHRTDTQYF.

The rearrangement joins TRBV20-1 to TRBJ2-1, with D maybe TRBD1 (5 bases). The J call may be in error: the DNA end matches TRBJ2-5 better. The germline CDR1 and CDR2 sequences are DFQATT and SNEGSKA (reference sequence). The CDR3 is 12 residues long. CDR3 in amino acids: CSARKGRGTQYF. CDR3 DNA: TGCAGTGCTAGGAAGGGAAGGGGGACCCAGTACTTC.

The rearrangement links TRBV6-1 to TRBJ2-7, with unresolved D. The CDR3 runs to 15 residues. V dropped 3 bases and J dropped 3 bases, with 15 bases sitting between them. Germline assignment: CDR1 MNHNS and CDR2 SASEGT. The CDR3, as DNA: TGTGCCAGCAGTGATTTTCTGGGAATGCACTACGAGCAGTACTTC. This translates into CASSDFLGMHYEQYF.

This clonotype was observed a handful of times. V is TRBV28 and J is TRBJ1-2; 7 nucleotides align to TRBD1. The J segment lost 4 bases and the V segment lost 2 bases, leaving 7 bases of the junction unmatched. CDR1 is MDHEN, CDR2 SYDVKM, per germline. This CDR3 contains 15 residues. This CDR3 is CASSLRTGPPYGYTF. For the CDR3, the DNA is TGTGCCAGCAGTTTAAGGACAGGACCCCCCTATGGCTACACCTTC.

The V gene is TRBV5-1, the J gene TRBJ2-1; 7 positions agree with TRBD1. V trimming: 5 bases; J trimming: 4 bases; junction bases outside the gene matches: 6. Germline loops: CDR1 SGHRS, CDR2 YFSETQ. This CDR3 is built from 14 residues. CDR3 nucleotides: TGCGCCAGCAGTTTTTACAGGGGTTACAATGAGCAGTTCTTC. This sequence encodes CASSFYRGYNEQFF.

To note about this clonotype: Being one base from a much bigger clone, this may be a read error. The V call is TRBV4-1, the J call TRBJ1-1; D unresolved. CDR1 and CDR2 (germline): MGHRA, YSYEKL. There are 14 residues in the CDR3. CDR3 coding DNA: TGCGCCGGCAGTTCAACTAGAAGTGGCACTGAAGCTTTCTTT. It codes for CAGSSTRSGTEAFF.

The chain couples TRBV29-1 to TRBJ1-4, with D hard to call. Germline V gene sequence: CDR1 SQVTM, CDR2 ANQGSEA. V gave up 5 bases and J gave up 6 bases, with 13 bases separating them. The CDR3 contains 13 residues. The CDR3 loop reads CSVLQFPDEKLFF. The CDR3, as DNA: TGCAGCGTTCTACAATTCCCCGATGAAAAACTGTTTTTT. Full variable domain (rest looked up from reference TRBV29-1 and TRBJ1-4): SAVISQKPSRDICQRGTSLTIQCQVDSQVTMMFWYRQQPGQSLTLIATANQGSEATYESGFVIDKFPISRPNLTFSTLTVSNMSPEDSSIYLCSVLQFPDEKLFFGSGTQLSVL.

This clonotype was counted many times. The chain employs TRBV4-1 and TRBJ2-7; 7 positions agree with TRBD1. Germline V gene lookup returns CDR1 MGHRA and CDR2 YSYEKL. This CDR3 is built from 15 residues. The trim removed 1 base at V and 4 bases at J, leaving 7 bases unmatched. The CDR3 bases are TGCGCCAGCAGCCAAGGCCCAGGGGGTCGGTACGAGCAGTACTTC. This gives the protein CASSQGPGGRYEQYF.

This clonotype was recorded many times. The chain employs TRBV10-2 and TRBJ1-2; unclear D gene. From germline, CDR1 is WSHSY and CDR2 SAAADI. CDR3 size: 11 residues. V was pared by 6 bases and J by 5 bases, with 7 bases between. CDR3 protein: CASSAGYGYTF. The CDR3 DNA is TGCGCCAGCAGCGCAGGATATGGCTACACCTTC.

The chain uses TRBV6-1 and TRBJ2-2; 7 nucleotides align to TRBD1. CDR3 length: 17 amino acids. Germline assignment: CDR1 MNHNS and CDR2 SASEGT. V shed 2 bases, J shed 2 bases, and the junction held 8 bases outside the gene matches. The CDR3 bases are TGTGCCAGCAGTGAACCCTACCGGGACAGTAACACCGGGGAGCTGTTTTTT. Its protein product is CASSEPYRDSNTGELFF.

This clonotype was observed many times. V gene TRBV7-3 combines with J gene TRBJ2-6; weak D call: TRBD1 (6 bases). CDR3 length: 16 amino acids. Germline CDR1 is SGHTA and CDR2 is FQGTGA. Trimming took off 3 bases at V and 0 bases at J, with 9 bases between the two ends. The CDR3 reads CASSLRTVSGANVLTF. The CDR3 DNA is TGTGCCAGCAGCTTGCGGACAGTCTCTGGGGCCAACGTCCTGACTTTC. Using reference TRBV7-3 and TRBJ2-6 for the parts outside the CDR3, the full variable domain is GAGVSQTPSNKVTEKGKYVELRCDPISGHTALYWYRQSLGQGPEFLIYFQGTGAADDSGLPNDRFFAVRPEGSVSTLKIQRTERGDSAVYLCASSLRTVSGANVLTFGAGSRLTVL.

This clonotype was seen at least ten times. The chain carries TRBV5-5 and TRBJ1-5, with D perhaps TRBD1 (5 bases). The V end was cut by 0 bases, the J end by 6 bases, with 10 bases between. The CDR3 is 14 residues long. The germline CDR1 and CDR2 sequences are SGHKS and YYEKEE (reference sequence). The CDR3 sequence: CASSLVGDVQPQHF. In nucleotides, the CDR3 is TGTGCCAGCAGCTTGGTTGGGGACGTTCAGCCCCAGCATTTT.

The chain employs TRBV28 and TRBJ1-6, with D hard to call. V lost 6 bases to trimming and J lost 0 bases, with 12 bases between them. This CDR3 comprises 16 residues. The V gene's germline CDR1 is MDHEN and CDR2 SYDVKM. Here the CDR3 reads CASRYDGSSYNSPLHF. The CDR3 DNA reads as TGTGCCAGCAGATACGACGGGAGCTCCTATAATTCACCCCTCCACTTT. Using reference TRBV28 and TRBJ1-6 for the parts outside the CDR3, the full variable domain is DVKVTQSSRYLVKRTGEKVFLECVQDMDHENMFWYRQDPGLGLRLIYFSYDVKMKEKGDIPEGYSVSREKKERFSLILESASTNQTSMYLCASRYDGSSYNSPLHFGNGTRLTVT.

This clonotype is a singleton in its sample. The chain carries TRBV25-1 and TRBJ1-2; 8 bases are a match to TRBD1. This CDR3 spans 13 amino acids. Per germline, CDR1 MGHDK and CDR2 SYGVNS. V was clipped by 5 bases and J by 7 bases; unmatched bases: 6. The CDR3 protein is CASSTGGGGGYTF. The CDR3 DNA follows: TGTGCCAGCAGTACAGGGGGAGGAGGTGGCTACACCTTC.

This clonotype was seen a handful of times. The chain couples TRBV27 to TRBJ1-4; 10 nucleotides line up with TRBD1. Germline CDR1 is MNHEY and CDR2 is SMNVEV (reference sequence). CDR3 length: 14 residues. J was trimmed by 7 bases and V by 6 bases; bases with no gene match: 5. CDR3 sequence (DNA): TGTGCCAGCAGCCAGGGACAGGGGACTGAAAAACTGTTTTTT. It translates to CASSQGQGTEKLFF.

This clonotype came up a few times. The J gene is TRBJ1-3, the V gene TRBV27; D unclear. Trimming took off 6 bases at V and 0 bases at J, with 12 bases between the two ends. The V gene's germline CDR1 is MNHEY and CDR2 SMNVEV (reference sequence). The CDR3 is made up of 15 amino acids. The CDR3 DNA reads TGTGCCAGCAGCCTGGACCCAGGCTCTGGAAACACCATATATTTT. It translates to CASSLDPGSGNTIYF.

The chain has TRBV5-1 and TRBJ1-4; D gene ambiguous. The CDR3 length is 11 residues. Germline V CDR1 and CDR2: SGHRS, YFSETQ. The ends were cut back, 4 bases at V and 5 bases at J, with 3 bases in the middle. As DNA, the CDR3 is TGCGCCAGCAGCCAAAATGAAAAACTGTTTTTT. The encoded protein is CASSQNEKLFF. Using reference TRBV5-1 and TRBJ1-4 for the parts outside the CDR3, the full variable domain is KAGVTQTPRYLIKTRGQQVTLSCSPISGHRSVSWYQQTPGQGLQFLFEYFSETQRNKGNFPGRFSGRQFSNSRSEMNVSTLELGDSALYLCASSQNEKLFFGSGTQLSVL.

This clonotype appeared many times. The chain recombines TRBV5-1 with TRBJ1-1; D gene ambiguous. V lost 6 bases, J lost 1 base, and 19 bases lay in between. Germline assignment: CDR1 SGHRS and CDR2 YFSETQ. The CDR3 is 16 residues long. CDR3 residues: CASTFSAGRANTEAFF. The CDR3 region has the DNA TGCGCCAGCACCTTCTCCGCGGGGAGGGCGAACACTGAAGCTTTCTTT.

This clonotype has only a few counts. The chain has TRBV29-1 and TRBJ2-7; D unresolved. Germline-derived CDR1 and CDR2 are SQVTM and ANQGSEA. CDR3 length equals 12 residues. The V gene lost 6 bases and the J gene lost 5 bases, with 14 bases spanning the gap. The CDR3 reads CSVYLGSDEQYF. CDR3 DNA: TGCAGCGTGTACTTAGGGTCCGACGAGCAGTACTTC.

This chain connects TRBV18 to TRBJ1-5; D may be TRBD1 (5 bases). CDR3 length: 15 residues. Deletions cut 2 bases from V and 4 bases from J, with 12 bases between. The germline V gene has CDR1 KGHSH and CDR2 LQKENI. The CDR3 nucleotides read TGTGCCAGCTCACCAGACCAGGGCCTAAATCAGCCCCAGCATTTT. It encodes CASSPDQGLNQPQHF.

This clonotype was seen a few times. The chain joins TRBV11-3 to TRBJ2-7; D is unclear. V was clipped by 3 bases and J by 4 bases, with 10 bases between them. Germline CDR1 reads SGHNT; CDR2 reads YENEEA. The CDR3 is 13 residues long. The CDR3 sequence: CASSFLAAYEQYF. The DNA for the CDR3 is TGTGCCAGCAGCTTCCTGGCCGCGTACGAGCAGTACTTC.

This clonotype occurred many times. V usage is TRBV12-3 or TRBV12-4 and J usage is TRBJ2-2; tentative D call: TRBD2 (5 bases). This CDR3 is built from 13 residues. Trimming removed 2 bases from V and 8 bases from J, with 9 bases in between. The CDR3 nucleotides read TGTGCCAGCAGTTTATCTCCGGGAGGGGAGCTGTTTTTT. It specifies CASSLSPGGELFF.

Comment on this clonotype: At one of its ends the junction is not consistent with the germline gene, which may arise from a read error. The CDR3 sequence is CASSSDGKSPPHF. The CDR3 region has the DNA TGTGCCAGCAGTTCCGACGGGAAATCACCCCCCCACTTT. The rearrangement uses TRBV27 and TRBJ1-6; D not resolved. From germline, CDR1 is MNHEY and CDR2 SMNVEV (reference sequence). The CDR3 extends over 13 amino acids.

Ten or more counts support this clonotype. The CDR3 DNA reads TGCAGTGCTAGTGGGACAGGCACAGATACGCAGTATTTT. Protein product: CSASGTGTDTQYF. The chain carries TRBV20-1 and TRBJ2-3; 7 bases align to TRBD1. The V gene's germline CDR1 is DFQATT and CDR2 SNEGSKA (reference sequence). The CDR3 runs 13 residues. V trimming: 3 bases; J trimming: 1 base; junction bases outside the gene matches: 1.

This clonotype was counted between two and nine times. This chain links TRBV7-3 with TRBJ2-6, with D possibly TRBD1 on 6 matching bases. CDR3 size: 14 residues. Germline V lookup: CDR1 SGHTA, CDR2 FQGTGA. V gave up 6 bases and J gave up 9 bases, with 15 bases separating them. This chain's CDR3 is CASRREQGSNVLTF. For the CDR3, the DNA is TGTGCCAGCAGGCGCGAACAGGGAAGCAACGTCCTGACTTTC. Looking up the rest from reference TRBV7-3 and TRBJ2-6 gives the full variable domain: GAGVSQTPSNKVTEKGKYVELRCDPISGHTALYWYRQSLGQGPEFLIYFQGTGAADDSGLPNDRFFAVRPEGSVSTLKIQRTERGDSAVYLCASRREQGSNVLTFGAGSRLTVL.

This clonotype was detected only a few times. The rearrangement links TRBV28 to TRBJ1-2; D not certain. The CDR3 consists of 13 residues. The V gene lost 6 bases and the J gene lost 2 bases, with 10 bases spanning the gap. Germline assignment: CDR1 MDHEN and CDR2 SYDVKM. The DNA of the CDR3 is TGTGCCAGCAGATTAGACGGCAACTATGGCTACACCTTC. This encodes CASRLDGNYGYTF.

This clonotype was recorded once. The J gene is TRBJ1-3, the V gene TRBV3-1; a possible D gene is TRBD1 (5 bases). This CDR3 region has 16 residues. Trimming took off 1 base at V and 1 base at J, with 11 bases between the two ends. Germline CDR1 LGHDT, CDR2 YNNKEL (reference sequence). The CDR3: CASSQARGISGNTIYF. DNA for the CDR3: TGTGCCAGCAGCCAAGCCCGGGGGATATCTGGAAACACCATATATTTT.